This T cell receptor (beta chain) was observed in a study of response to subunit inactivated influenza vaccine. Broader study findings: T cells newly recruited by each seasonal influenza vaccination are few, the authors suggested.

This clonotype appeared a few times. Its antigen is as yet unknown. TCRdb itself ran the RT-PCR reads through MiXCR, one entry per CDR3 protein. The sample consists of about 650,000 distinct CDR3 sequences, about a sixth of them appearing once. V was clipped by 8 bases and J by 1 base, with 11 bases between them. Germline values: CDR1 SQVTM, CDR2 ANQGSEA. The CDR3 is made up of 12 amino acids. This chain links TRBV29-1 with TRBJ1-1, with D possibly being TRBD1 (5 bases). The sequencing here drew on PBMCs from blood, taken approximately 13 days after vaccination. This receptor was identified in a man aged 45-65 years who received an inactivated influenza vaccine. CDR3 nucleotide sequence: TGCAGCTCCGGACAAACGAACACTGAAGCTTTCTTT. It encodes CSSGQTNTEAFF.